The entry below gives a single T cell receptor beta chain sequence along with its context. Some clones are missing from TCRdb's copy, which holds only in-frame ones; the method was immunoSEQ multiplex PCR. Of approximately 76,000 clones detected, 90% to 95% appear once; the ten largest clones hold 0.25%. This specimen belongs to a study of technical replicates of blood from a few donors. This CDR3 comprises 14 residues. Germline V gene data show CDR1 as ENHRY and CDR2 as SYGVKD. V lost 4 bases, J lost 6 bases, and 6 bases stayed unmatched. Sequencing input: T cells isolated from PBMCs. The J gene is TRBJ2-1, the V gene TRBV10-3, with 7 bases identical to TRBD2. The origin of this receptor is a human donor in good health. DNA of the CDR3: TGTGCCATCAGTGGGGCTAGCGGAGTCAATGAGCAGTTCTTC. The encoded protein is CAISGASGVNEQFF.